These T cell receptor beta chains were read from a single sample in a study of T-cell memory formation after mild COVID-19. A single record per CDR3 protein comes from TCRdb applying MiXCR to the 5' RACE reads. The sample carries about 150,000 distinct CDR3 sequences, roughly 24% recorded once. What was sequenced was PBMCs or a T cell subset sorted from them (not recorded which). The receptors stem from an adult woman who had mild COVID-19 (a few samples of this study predate the infection). Cell type and time point are not known. Both conserved end residues are part of each CDR3. D genes are given only for firm matches. Size values are once, few and many counts, or a class for expanded clones, and some rows have none.

v_call	clone_size	j_call	d_call	cdr3_nt	cdr3_aa
TRBV4-3	NA	TRBJ2-4	NA	TGCGCCAGCAGCCAAGACGGCGGGACCGGCGACATTCAGTACTTC	CASSQDGGTGDIQYF
TRBV27	NA	TRBJ2-5	NA	TGTGCCAGCAGCCCCCTTCTGGCAGACCTTCTTGAGACCCAGTACTTC	CASSPLLADLLETQYF
TRBV4-1	few	TRBJ2-2	TRBD1	TGCGCCAGCAGCCAAGGTCCGGGACAGGGGGCCGGGGAGCTGTTTTTT	CASSQGPGQGAGELFF
TRBV2	NA	TRBJ1-4	NA	TGTGCCAACACTCTGCTGAGAGAAACAGGGTTAGAAGGTGAAAAACTGTTTTTT	CANTLLRETGLEGEKLFF
TRBV4-1	once	TRBJ2-1	TRBD2	TGCGCCAGCATGAGCGGGGGCCACAGCTCCTACAATGAGCAGTTCTTC	CASMSGGHSSYNEQFF
TRBV7-9	NA	TRBJ2-1	TRBD2	TGTGCCAGCAGCCCAAGTTCGGGACTAGCGGTCTACAATGAGCAGTTCTTC	CASSPSSGLAVYNEQFF
TRBV20-1	few	TRBJ2-5	NA	TGCAGTGCTAGAGATCCTTGGGACTCAGGGGGAGAGACCCAGTACTTC	CSARDPWDSGGETQYF
TRBV24-1	NA	TRBJ2-2	NA	TGTGCCACCAGCGCCCCCTTGGGGGAATCGAACACCGGGGAGCTGTTTTTT	CATSAPLGESNTGELFF
TRBV9	NA	TRBJ1-1	NA	TGTGCCAGCAGCGTAAATGATATGGACACTGAAGCTTTCTTT	CASSVNDMDTEAFF
TRBV9	many	TRBJ1-5	NA	TGTGCCAGCAGCGTAGAAGGGAAGAGTCAGCCCCAGCATTTT	CASSVEGKSQPQHF
TRBV20-1	few	TRBJ1-1	NA	TGCAGTGCTAGAACTCCGGACGGAGGGGTCGGGGTGAACACTGAAGCTTTCTTT	CSARTPDGGVGVNTEAFF
TRBV6-1	few	TRBJ2-3	TRBD2	TGTGCCAGCAGTGAATCTAGCGGGAGGGCGATAGATACGCAGTATTTT	CASSESSGRAIDTQYF
TRBV7-9	NA	TRBJ1-1	NA	TGTGCCAGCAGCCAGAGTGGGAGGAACACTGAAGCTTTCTTT	CASSQSGRNTEAFF
TRBV6-6	few	TRBJ2-7	TRBD2	TGTGCCAGCAGTTACTCGAGTCTAGCGGGAGGGGGAGTCTCCTACGAGCAGTACTTC	CASSYSSLAGGGVSYEQYF
TRBV5-1	NA	TRBJ1-2	NA	TGCGCCAGCAGCTTGGGGTCCGGGGATGGCTACACCTTC	CASSLGSGDGYTF
TRBV6-5	NA	TRBJ2-1	TRBD2	TGTGCCAGCAGTTACGCCAGCGGGAGCTCCTACAATGAGCAGTTCTTC	CASSYASGSSYNEQFF
TRBV7-6	NA	TRBJ2-3	TRBD2	TGTGCCAGCAGCCAAGCGGGGGTCACAGATACGCAGTATTTT	CASSQAGVTDTQYF
TRBV15	few	TRBJ2-7	NA	TGTGCCACCAGCAGAGATGGGCGTGAGCAGTACTTC	CATSRDGREQYF
TRBV18	few	TRBJ2-7	TRBD2	TGTGCCAGCTCACCAAGCGGAGCGGGGTCCTACGAGCAGTACTTC	CASSPSGAGSYEQYF
TRBV4-1	NA	TRBJ2-7	TRBD1	TGCGCCAGCAGCCCCGACAGGGGTGCCTACGAGCAGTACTTC	CASSPDRGAYEQYF
TRBV6-2/TRBV6-3	NA	TRBJ2-1	TRBD2	TGTGCCAGCAGTGGACTAGCGGGAGAGTCCTACAATGAGCAGTTCTTC	CASSGLAGESYNEQFF
TRBV5-1	many	TRBJ2-7	TRBD1	TGCGCCAGCAGCTCGCCGGGACAGGGAACCTACGAGCAGTACTTC	CASSSPGQGTYEQYF
TRBV11-2	NA	TRBJ1-1	NA	TGTGCCAGCAGCGTCAGGGGAGGGACTGAAGCTTTCTTT	CASSVRGGTEAFF
TRBV24-1	NA	TRBJ2-7	NA	TGTGCCACCAGTGATTTAAGGGACTCTCCCTACGAGCAGTACTTC	CATSDLRDSPYEQYF
TRBV20-1	NA	TRBJ2-3	TRBD1	TGCAGTGCTACATCCGTTGAGGGACAGGGTGGCACAGATACGCAGTATTTT	CSATSVEGQGGTDTQYF
TRBV4-1	NA	TRBJ2-1	NA	TGCGCCAGCAGCCAAATAGGGCAGGGGCTCGATGAGCAGTTCTTC	CASSQIGQGLDEQFF
TRBV5-1	few	TRBJ1-1	TRBD1	TGCGCCAGCAGCCGAGGGACAGACTATGAAGCTTTCTTT	CASSRGTDYEAFF
TRBV5-1	few	TRBJ2-7	NA	TGCGCCAGCAGCTTGGGGCTAGAGCAGTACTTC	CASSLGLEQYF
TRBV9	NA	TRBJ2-7	NA	TGTGCCAGCAGCGTGGGTTCGGGTAGCCGAGAGCAGTACTTC	CASSVGSGSREQYF
TRBV9	NA	TRBJ2-1	TRBD2	TGTGCCAGCAGCGTAGGCGGGAGATCCGGCAATGAGCAGTTCTTC	CASSVGGRSGNEQFF
TRBV7-9	few	TRBJ2-2	NA	TGTGCCAGCAGCTTAGTGGCCACAGGGAACACCGGGGAGCTGTTTTTT	CASSLVATGNTGELFF
TRBV7-3	few	TRBJ1-1	NA	TGTGCCAGCAGCTTCGGACATTCCGGTGAAGCTTTCTTT	CASSFGHSGEAFF
TRBV4-3	few	TRBJ2-3	TRBD2	TGCGCCAGCAGCGTAAGAGCGGGAGACCACCTCACAGATACGCAGTATTTT	CASSVRAGDHLTDTQYF
TRBV12-3/TRBV12-4	NA	TRBJ2-6	NA	TGTGCCAGCCCCGGGGCCAACGTCCTGACTTTC	CASPGANVLTF